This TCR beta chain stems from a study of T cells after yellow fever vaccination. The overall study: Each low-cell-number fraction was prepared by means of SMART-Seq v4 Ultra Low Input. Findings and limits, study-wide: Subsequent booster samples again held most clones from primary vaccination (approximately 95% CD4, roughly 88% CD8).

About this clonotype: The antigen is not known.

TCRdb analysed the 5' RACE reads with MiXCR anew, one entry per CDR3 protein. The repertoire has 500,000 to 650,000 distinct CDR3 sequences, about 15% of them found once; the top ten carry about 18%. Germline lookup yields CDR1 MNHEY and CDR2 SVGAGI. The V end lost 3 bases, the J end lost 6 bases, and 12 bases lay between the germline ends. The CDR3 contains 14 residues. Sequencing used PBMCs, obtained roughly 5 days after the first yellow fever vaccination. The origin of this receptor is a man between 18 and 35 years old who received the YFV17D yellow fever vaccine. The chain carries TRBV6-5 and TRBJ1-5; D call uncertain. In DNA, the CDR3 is TGTGCCAGCAGTTATACAGCTCAACCTCAGCCCCAGCATTTT. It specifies CASSYTAQPQPQHF.